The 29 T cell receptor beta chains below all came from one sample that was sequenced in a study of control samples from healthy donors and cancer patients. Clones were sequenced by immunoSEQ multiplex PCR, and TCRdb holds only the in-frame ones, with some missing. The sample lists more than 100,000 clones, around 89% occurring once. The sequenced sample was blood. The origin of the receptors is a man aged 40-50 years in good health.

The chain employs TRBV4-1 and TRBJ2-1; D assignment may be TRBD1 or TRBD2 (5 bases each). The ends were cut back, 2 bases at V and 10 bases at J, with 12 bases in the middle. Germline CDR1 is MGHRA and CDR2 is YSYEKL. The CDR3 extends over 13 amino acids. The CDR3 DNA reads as TGCGCCAGCAGCCAAAGTGGGTGGGGGGAGCAGTTCTTC. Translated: CASSQSGWGEQFF.

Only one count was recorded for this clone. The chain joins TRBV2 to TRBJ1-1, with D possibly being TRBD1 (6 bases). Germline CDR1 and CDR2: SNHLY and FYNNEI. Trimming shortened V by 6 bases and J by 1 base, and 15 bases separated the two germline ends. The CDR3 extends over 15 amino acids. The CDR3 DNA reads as TGTGCCAGCAGACCTCTGACAGGAACGAACACTGAAGCTTTCTTT. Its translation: CASRPLTGTNTEAFF. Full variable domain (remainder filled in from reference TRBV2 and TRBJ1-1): EPEVTQTPSHQVTQMGQEVILRCVPISNHLYFYWYRQILGQKVEFLVSFYNNEISEKSEIFDDQFSVERPDGSNFTLKIRSTKLEDSAMYFCASRPLTGTNTEAFFGQGTRLTVV.

CDR3 region: CASSVNNNEQFF. The CDR3 DNA follows: TGTGCCAGCAGCGTCAATAACAATGAGCAGTTCTTC. This sequence joins TRBV9 and TRBJ2-1; D gene ambiguous. CDR1 and CDR2 (germline): SGDLS, YYNGEE. Trimming pared 2 bases from V and 5 bases from J, leaving 5 bases between. There are 12 residues in the CDR3.

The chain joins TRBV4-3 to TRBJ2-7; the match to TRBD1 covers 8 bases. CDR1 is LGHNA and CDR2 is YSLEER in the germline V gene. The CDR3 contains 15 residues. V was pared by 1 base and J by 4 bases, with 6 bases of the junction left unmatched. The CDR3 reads CASSQVRGLPYEQYF. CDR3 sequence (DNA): TGCGCCAGCAGCCAAGTCAGGGGGCTACCGTACGAGCAGTACTTC.

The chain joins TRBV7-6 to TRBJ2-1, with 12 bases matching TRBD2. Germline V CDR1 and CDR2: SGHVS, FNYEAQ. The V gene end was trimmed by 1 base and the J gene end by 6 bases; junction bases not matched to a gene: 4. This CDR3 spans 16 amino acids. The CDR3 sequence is CASSLGASGGANEQFF. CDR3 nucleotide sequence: TGTGCCAGCAGCTTAGGGGCTAGCGGGGGGGCCAATGAGCAGTTCTTC.

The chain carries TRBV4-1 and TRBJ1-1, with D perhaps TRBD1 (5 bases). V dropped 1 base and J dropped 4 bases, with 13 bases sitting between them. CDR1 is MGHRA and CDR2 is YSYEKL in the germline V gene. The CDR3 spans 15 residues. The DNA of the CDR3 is TGCGCCAGCAGCCAAGTTCAGGGCTTCAGCACTGAAGCTTTCTTT. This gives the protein CASSQVQGFSTEAFF.

The CDR3 sequence is CASRCPLSVANYGYTF. CDR3 coding DNA: TGTGCCAGCAGATGCCCTTTGTCCGTAGCTAACTATGGCTACACCTTC. V gene TRBV7-6 combines with J gene TRBJ1-2; no reliable D call. V gave up 6 bases and J gave up 0 bases, with 17 bases separating them. The CDR3 covers 16 residues. The germline CDR1 and CDR2 sequences are SGHVS and FNYEAQ. The variable domain in full, with the rest retrieved from reference TRBV7-6 and TRBJ1-2, is GAGVSQSPRYKVTKRGQDVALRCDPISGHVSLYWYRQALGQGPEFLTYFNYEAQQDKSGLPNDRFSAERPEGSISTLTIQRTEQRDSAMYRCASRCPLSVANYGYTFGSGTRLTVV.

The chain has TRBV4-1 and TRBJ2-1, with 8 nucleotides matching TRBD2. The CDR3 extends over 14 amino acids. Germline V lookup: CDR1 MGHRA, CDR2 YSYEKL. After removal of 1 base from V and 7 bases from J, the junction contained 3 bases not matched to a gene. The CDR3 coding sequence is TGCGCCAGCAGCCAAGCCGGGGGGGTAAATGAGCAGTTCTTC. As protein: CASSQAGGVNEQFF.

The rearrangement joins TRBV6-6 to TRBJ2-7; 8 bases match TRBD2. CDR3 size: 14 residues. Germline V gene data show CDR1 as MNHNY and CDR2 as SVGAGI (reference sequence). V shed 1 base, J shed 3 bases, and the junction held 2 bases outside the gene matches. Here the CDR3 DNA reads TGTGCCAGCAGTTACTTAGCGGGGAGCTACGAGCAGTACTTC. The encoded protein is CASSYLAGSYEQYF.

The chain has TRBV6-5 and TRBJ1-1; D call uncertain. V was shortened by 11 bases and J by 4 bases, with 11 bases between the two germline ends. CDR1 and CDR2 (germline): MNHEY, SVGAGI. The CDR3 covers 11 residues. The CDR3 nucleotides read TGTGCCTGCCATCGCGGCACTGAAGCTTTCTTT. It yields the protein CACHRGTEAFF.

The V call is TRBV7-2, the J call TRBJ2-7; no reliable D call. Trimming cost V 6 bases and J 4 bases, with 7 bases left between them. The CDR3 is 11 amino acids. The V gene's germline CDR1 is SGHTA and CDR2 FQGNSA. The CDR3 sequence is CASSLKYEQYF. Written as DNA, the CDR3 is TGTGCCAGCAGTCTAAAATACGAGCAGTACTTC.

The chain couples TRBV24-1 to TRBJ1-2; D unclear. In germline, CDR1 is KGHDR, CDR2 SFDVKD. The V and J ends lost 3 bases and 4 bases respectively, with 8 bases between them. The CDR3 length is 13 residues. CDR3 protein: CATSDPVSYGYTF. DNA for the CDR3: TGTGCCACCAGTGATCCAGTATCCTATGGCTACACCTTC.

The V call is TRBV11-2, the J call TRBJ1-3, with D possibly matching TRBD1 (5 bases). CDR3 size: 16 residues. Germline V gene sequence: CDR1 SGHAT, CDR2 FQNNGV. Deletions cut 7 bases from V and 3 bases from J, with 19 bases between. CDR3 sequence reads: CASTGRGGEVGNTIYF. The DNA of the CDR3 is TGTGCCAGCACCGGTCGCGGGGGGGAAGTTGGAAACACCATATATTTT. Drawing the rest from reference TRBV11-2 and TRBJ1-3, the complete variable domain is EAGVAQSPRYKIIEKRQSVAFWCNPISGHATLYWYQQILGQGPKLLIQFQNNGVVDDSQLPKDRFSAERLKGVDSTLKIQPAKLEDSAVYLCASTGRGGEVGNTIYFGEGSWLTVV.

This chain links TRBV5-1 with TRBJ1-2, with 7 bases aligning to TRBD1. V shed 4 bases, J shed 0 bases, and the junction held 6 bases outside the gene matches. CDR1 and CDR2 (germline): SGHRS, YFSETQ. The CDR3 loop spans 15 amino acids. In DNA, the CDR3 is TGCGCCAGCAGCCCAGGGGGGCAAGCTAACTATGGCTACACCTTC. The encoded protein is CASSPGGQANYGYTF.

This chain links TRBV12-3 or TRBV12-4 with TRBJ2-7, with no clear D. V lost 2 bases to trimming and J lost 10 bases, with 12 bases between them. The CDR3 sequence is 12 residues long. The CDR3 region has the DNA TGTGCCAGCAGTTTACTTACGGCGCAACAGTACTTC. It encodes CASSLLTAQQYF.

DNA for the CDR3: TGCGCCAGCACCTCCGGACAGGGAGCCTACGAGCAGTACTTC. Amino acid sequence: CASTSGQGAYEQYF. The rearrangement uses TRBV10-2 and TRBJ2-7; 8 nucleotides align to TRBD1. J lost 2 bases, V lost 7 bases, and 7 bases had no gene match. Germline lookup yields CDR1 WSHSY and CDR2 SAAADI. The CDR3 runs 14 residues.

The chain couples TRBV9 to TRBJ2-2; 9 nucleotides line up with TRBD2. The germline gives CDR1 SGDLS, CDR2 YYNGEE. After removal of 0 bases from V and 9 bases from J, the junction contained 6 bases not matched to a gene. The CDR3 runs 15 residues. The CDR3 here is CASSVAGGGARELFF. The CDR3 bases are TGTGCCAGCAGCGTAGCGGGCGGGGGGGCCCGGGAGCTGTTTTTT.

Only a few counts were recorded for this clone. CDR3 region: CSASIVDTQYF. As DNA, the CDR3 is TGCAGTGCTAGTATCGTAGATACGCAGTATTTT. The V call is TRBV20-1, the J call TRBJ2-3; D uncertain. The germline V and J ends were trimmed by 3 bases and 5 bases, with 6 bases remaining between them. The CDR3 sequence is 11 residues long. The germline CDR1 and CDR2 sequences are DFQATT and SNEGSKA (reference sequence).

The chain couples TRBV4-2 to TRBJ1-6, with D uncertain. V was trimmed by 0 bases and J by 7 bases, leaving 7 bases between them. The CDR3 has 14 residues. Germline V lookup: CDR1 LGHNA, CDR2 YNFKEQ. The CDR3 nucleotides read TGTGCCAGCAGCCAAGATAACAGAAATTCACCCCTCCACTTT. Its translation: CASSQDNRNSPLHF.

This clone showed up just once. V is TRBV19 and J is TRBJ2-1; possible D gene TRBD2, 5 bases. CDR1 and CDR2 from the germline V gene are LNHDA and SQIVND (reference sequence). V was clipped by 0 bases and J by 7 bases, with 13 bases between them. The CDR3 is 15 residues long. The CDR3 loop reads CASSIDSAGWNEQFF. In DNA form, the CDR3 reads TGTGCCAGTAGTATAGACTCTGCGGGCTGGAATGAGCAGTTCTTC. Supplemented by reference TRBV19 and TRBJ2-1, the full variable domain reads DGGITQSPKYLFRKEGQNVTLSCEQNLNHDAMYWYRQDPGQGLRLIYYSQIVNDFQKGDIAEGYSVSREKKESFPLTVTSAQKNPTAFYLCASSIDSAGWNEQFFGPGTRLTVL.

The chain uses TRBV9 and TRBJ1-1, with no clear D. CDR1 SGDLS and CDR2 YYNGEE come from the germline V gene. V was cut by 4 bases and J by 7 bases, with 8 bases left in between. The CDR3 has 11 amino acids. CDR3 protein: CASSKGNEAFF. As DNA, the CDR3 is TGTGCCAGCAGCAAGGGAAATGAAGCTTTCTTT.

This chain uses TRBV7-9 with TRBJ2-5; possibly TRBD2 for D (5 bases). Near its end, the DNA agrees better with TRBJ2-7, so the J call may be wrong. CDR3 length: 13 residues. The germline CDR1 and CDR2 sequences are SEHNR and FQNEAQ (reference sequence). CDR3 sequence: CASSPPVGSEQYF. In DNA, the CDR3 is TGTGCCAGCAGCCCCCCGGTGGGGAGCGAGCAGTACTTC.

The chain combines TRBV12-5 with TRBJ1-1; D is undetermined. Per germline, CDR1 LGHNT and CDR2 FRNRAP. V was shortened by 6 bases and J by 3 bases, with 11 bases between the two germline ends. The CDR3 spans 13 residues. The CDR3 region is CASGKDPDTEAFF. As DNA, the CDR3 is TGTGCTAGTGGGAAGGACCCAGACACTGAAGCTTTCTTT.

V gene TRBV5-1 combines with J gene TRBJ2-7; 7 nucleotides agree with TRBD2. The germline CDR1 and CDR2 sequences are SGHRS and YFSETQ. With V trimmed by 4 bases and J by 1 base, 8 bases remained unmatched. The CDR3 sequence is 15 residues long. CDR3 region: CASSTVPGGSYEQYF. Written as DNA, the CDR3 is TGCGCCAGCAGCACCGTCCCCGGGGGGTCCTACGAGCAGTACTTC.

CDR3 DNA sequence: TGCGCCAGCAGCCAAAACGGGAAGAACACCGGGGAGCTGTTTTTT. Amino acid sequence: CASSQNGKNTGELFF. The chain joins TRBV4-1 to TRBJ2-2, with a possible D match to TRBD2 (5 bases). Germline V CDR1 and CDR2: MGHRA, YSYEKL. The germline V and J ends were trimmed by 2 bases and 1 base, with 8 bases remaining between them. The CDR3 loop spans 15 amino acids.

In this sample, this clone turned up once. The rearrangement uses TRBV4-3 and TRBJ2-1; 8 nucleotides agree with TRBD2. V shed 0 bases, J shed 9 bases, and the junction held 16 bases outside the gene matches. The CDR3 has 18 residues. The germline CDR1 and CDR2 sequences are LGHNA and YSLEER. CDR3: CASSQDLGGSGGPGEQFF. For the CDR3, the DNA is TGCGCCAGCAGCCAAGATTTGGGCGGTTCGGGGGGGCCGGGTGAGCAGTTCTTC.

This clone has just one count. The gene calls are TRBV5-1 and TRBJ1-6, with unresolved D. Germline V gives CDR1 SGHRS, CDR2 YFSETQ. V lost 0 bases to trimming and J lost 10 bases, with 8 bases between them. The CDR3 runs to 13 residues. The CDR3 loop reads CASSLGSSSPLHF. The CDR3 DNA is TGCGCCAGCAGCTTGGGATCGTCATCACCCCTCCACTTT. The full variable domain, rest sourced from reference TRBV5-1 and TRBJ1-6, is KAGVTQTPRYLIKTRGQQVTLSCSPISGHRSVSWYQQTPGQGLQFLFEYFSETQRNKGNFPGRFSGRQFSNSRSEMNVSTLELGDSALYLCASSLGSSSPLHFGNGTRLTVT.

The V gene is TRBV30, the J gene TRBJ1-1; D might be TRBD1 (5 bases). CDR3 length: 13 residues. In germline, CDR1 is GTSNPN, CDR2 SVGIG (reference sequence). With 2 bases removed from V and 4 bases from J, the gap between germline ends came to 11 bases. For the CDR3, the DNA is TGTGCCTGGAGTTTGGGGGGACCCACTGAAGCTTTCTTT. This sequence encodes CAWSLGGPTEAFF.

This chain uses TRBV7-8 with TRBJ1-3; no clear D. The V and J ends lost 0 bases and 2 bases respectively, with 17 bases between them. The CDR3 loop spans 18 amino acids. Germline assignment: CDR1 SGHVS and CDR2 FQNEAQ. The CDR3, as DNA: TGTGCCAGCAGCTTAGCGACTCTCGGCGGATATGCTGGAAACACCATATATTTT. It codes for CASSLATLGGYAGNTIYF.